This TCR beta chain appears in the sequencing data of a study of cytomegalovirus exposure and HLA in healthy donors. Both 60 Vbeta primers and 13 Jbeta primers went into the PCR. The assay was immunoSEQ multiplex PCR, and TCRdb's table has in-frame clones only and misses some. The sample records 100,000 to 150,000 clones, around 80% being singletons. The donors (healthy individuals) were bone marrow donors. This CDR3 region has 14 residues. V was clipped by 5 bases and J by 8 bases; unmatched bases: 12. The germline V gene has CDR1 GTSNPN and CDR2 SVGIG (reference sequence). Sequenced: PBMCs. This TCR was sampled from a female donor in good health and CMV-seronegative. The chain uses TRBV30 and TRBJ1-2; 9 bases map to TRBD1. CDR3 in DNA: TGTGCCTGGCGGTTATCGGGACAGGGTAGCGGCTACACCTTC. Amino acids: CAWRLSGQGSGYTF.